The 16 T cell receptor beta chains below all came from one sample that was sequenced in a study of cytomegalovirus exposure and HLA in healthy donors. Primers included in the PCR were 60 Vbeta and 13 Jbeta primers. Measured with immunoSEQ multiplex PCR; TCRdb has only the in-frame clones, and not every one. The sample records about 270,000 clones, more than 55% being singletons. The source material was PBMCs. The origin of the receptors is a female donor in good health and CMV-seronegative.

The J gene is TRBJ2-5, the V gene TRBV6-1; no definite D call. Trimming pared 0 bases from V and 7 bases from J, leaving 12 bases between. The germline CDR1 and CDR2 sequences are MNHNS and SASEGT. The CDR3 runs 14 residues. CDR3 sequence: CASSEARSTPTQYF. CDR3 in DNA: TGTGCCAGCAGTGAAGCGCGGTCTACACCGACCCAGTACTTC.

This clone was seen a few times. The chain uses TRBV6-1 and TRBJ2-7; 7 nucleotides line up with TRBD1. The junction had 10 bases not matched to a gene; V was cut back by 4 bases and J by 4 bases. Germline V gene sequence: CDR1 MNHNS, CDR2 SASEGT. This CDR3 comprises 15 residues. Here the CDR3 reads CASSAPVGTAYEQYF. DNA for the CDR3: TGTGCCAGCAGTGCGCCCGTCGGGACAGCTTACGAGCAGTACTTC.

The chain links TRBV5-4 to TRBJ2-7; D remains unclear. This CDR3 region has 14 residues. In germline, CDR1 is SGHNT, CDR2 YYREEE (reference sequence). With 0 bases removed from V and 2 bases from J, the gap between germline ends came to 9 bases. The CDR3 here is CASSLAGQTYEQYF. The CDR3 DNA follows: TGTGCCAGCAGCTTGGCTGGGCAGACCTACGAGCAGTACTTC.

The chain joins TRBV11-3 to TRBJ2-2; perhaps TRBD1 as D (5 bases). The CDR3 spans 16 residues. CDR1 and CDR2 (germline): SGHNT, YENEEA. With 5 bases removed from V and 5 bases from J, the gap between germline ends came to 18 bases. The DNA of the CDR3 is TGTGCCAGCAGCACGTGGACACAACAAATGACCGGGGAGCTGTTTTTT. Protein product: CASSTWTQQMTGELFF.

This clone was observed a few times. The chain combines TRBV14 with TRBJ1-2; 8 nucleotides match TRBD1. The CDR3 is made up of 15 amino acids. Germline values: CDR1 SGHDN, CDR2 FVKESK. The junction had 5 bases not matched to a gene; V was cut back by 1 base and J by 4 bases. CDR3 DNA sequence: TGTGCCAGCAGCCAAGGGACAGGGTTCGGCTATGGCTACACCTTC. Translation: CASSQGTGFGYGYTF.

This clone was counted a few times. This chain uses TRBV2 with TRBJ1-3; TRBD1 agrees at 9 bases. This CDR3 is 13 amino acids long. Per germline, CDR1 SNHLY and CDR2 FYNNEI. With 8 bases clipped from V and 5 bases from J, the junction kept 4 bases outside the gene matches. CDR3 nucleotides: TGTGCCAGCGCGGGACAGGGTAGAAACACCATATATTTT. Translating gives CASAGQGRNTIYF.

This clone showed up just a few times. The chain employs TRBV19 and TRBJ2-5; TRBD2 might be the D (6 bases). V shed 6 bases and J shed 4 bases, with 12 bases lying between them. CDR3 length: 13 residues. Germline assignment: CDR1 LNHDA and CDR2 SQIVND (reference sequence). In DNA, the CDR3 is TGTGCCAGTAGAAGTGGGAGGAGAGAGACCCAGTACTTC. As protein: CASRSGRRETQYF.

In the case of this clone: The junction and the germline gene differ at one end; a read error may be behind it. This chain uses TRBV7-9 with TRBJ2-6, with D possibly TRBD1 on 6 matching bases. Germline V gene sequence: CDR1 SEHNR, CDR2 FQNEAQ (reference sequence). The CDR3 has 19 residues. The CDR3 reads CSSSSPRGRGTSGANVLTF. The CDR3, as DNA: TGTTCCAGCAGCTCGCCCCGTGGCAGGGGAACATCAGGGGCCAACGTCCTGACTTTC.

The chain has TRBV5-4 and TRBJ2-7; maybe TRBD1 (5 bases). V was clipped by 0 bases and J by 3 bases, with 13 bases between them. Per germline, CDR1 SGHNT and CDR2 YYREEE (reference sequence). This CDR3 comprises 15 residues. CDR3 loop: CASSLDPGSDYEQYF. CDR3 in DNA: TGTGCCAGCAGCTTGGATCCAGGGTCTGACTACGAGCAGTACTTC.

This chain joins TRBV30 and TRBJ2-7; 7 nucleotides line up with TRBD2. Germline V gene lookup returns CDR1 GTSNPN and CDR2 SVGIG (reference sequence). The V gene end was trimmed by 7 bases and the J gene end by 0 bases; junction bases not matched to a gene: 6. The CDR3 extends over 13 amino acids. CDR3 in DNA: TGTGCCTCAACTAGCGACAACTCCTACGAGCAGTACTTC. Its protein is CASTSDNSYEQYF.

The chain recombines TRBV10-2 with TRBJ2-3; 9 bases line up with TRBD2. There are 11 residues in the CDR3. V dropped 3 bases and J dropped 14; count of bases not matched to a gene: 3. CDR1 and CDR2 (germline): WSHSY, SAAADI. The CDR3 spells CASSEGTSPYF. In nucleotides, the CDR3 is TGCGCCAGCAGTGAAGGGACTAGCCCGTATTTT.

DNA of the CDR3: TGTGCCAGCAGTGGTGGCCTCACCCCAGAGACCCAGTACTTC. Protein product: CASSGGLTPETQYF. This chain joins TRBV2 and TRBJ2-5; D gene unclear. Between the trimmed V and J ends, which lost 4 bases and 4 bases, there was a span of 13 bases. The germline V gene has CDR1 SNHLY and CDR2 FYNNEI. The CDR3 is 14 residues long.

CDR3 sequence reads: CASTSTGRSSSGNTIYF. The CDR3 bases are TGTGCCAGTACCTCGACAGGACGTAGCAGCTCTGGAAACACCATATATTTT. The chain couples TRBV19 to TRBJ1-3; maybe TRBD1 (6 bases). CDR3 size: 17 residues. In germline, CDR1 is LNHDA, CDR2 SQIVND (reference sequence). V was clipped by 7 bases and J by 0 bases, with 19 bases between them.

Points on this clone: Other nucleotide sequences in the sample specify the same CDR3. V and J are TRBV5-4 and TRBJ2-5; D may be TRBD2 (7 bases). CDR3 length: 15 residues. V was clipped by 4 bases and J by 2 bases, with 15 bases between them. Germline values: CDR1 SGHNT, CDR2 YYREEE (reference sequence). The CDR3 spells CASSTGGRSQETQYF. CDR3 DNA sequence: TGTGCCAGCAGCACGGGGGGCAGGAGTCAAGAGACCCAGTACTTC.

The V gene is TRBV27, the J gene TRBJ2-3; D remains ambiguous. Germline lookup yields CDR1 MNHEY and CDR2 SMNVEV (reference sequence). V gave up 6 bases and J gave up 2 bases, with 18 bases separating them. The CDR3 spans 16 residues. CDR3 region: CASRTAIDEDTDTQYF. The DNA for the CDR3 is TGTGCCAGCAGGACCGCAATAGACGAGGACACAGATACGCAGTATTTT.

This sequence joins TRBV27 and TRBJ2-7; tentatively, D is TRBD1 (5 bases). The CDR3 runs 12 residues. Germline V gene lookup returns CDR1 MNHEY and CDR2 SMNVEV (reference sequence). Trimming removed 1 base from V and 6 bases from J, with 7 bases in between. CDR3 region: CASSLLRGEQYF. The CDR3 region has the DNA TGTGCCAGCAGTTTATTAAGGGGCGAGCAGTACTTC.